This TCR beta chain was retrieved from a study of blood T cell repertoires in COVID-19. At the level of the study: Samples of COVID-19 (acute and convalescent) were obtained from the United States, Italy and Spain. The cDNA or gDNA used as material had been derived from T cells, B-cell-depleted T cells, or PBMCs.

Only in-frame clones appear in the TCRdb table, and some are missing; sequencing was by immunoSEQ multiplex PCR. The sample has some 130,000 clones; 70% to 85% are singletons. Sequencing was performed on peripheral blood. The clonotype originates from a woman aged 80 or older with acute or convalescent COVID-19.

The CDR3 DNA reads as TGCAGCGTTACAGGGGGCGGCACGAACACCGGGGAGCTGTTTTTT. Its protein is CSVTGGGTNTGELFF. The V and J genes are TRBV29-1 and TRBJ2-2, with 9 bases that match TRBD1. V was clipped by 5 bases and J by 0 bases; unmatched bases: 4. The CDR3 is 15 residues long. Germline-derived CDR1 and CDR2 are SQVTM and ANQGSEA.